A single sample gave rise to the 17 T cell receptor beta chains below, sequenced in a study of cytomegalovirus exposure and HLA in healthy donors. Primers included in the PCR were 60 Vbeta and 13 Jbeta primers. Produced via immunoSEQ multiplex PCR; TCRdb's table is partial and in-frame only. This sample yields almost 200,000 clones, of which roughly 78% are seen a single time; about 4.4% belongs to the top ten. The sequenced sample was PBMCs. These receptors were collected from a woman aged 25 to 39 in good health and CMV-seropositive.

In nucleotides, the CDR3 is TGTGCCAGCAAGGGCGGGAGAGACGCAGATACGCAGTATTTT. Amino acid sequence: CASKGGRDADTQYF. V and J are TRBV9 and TRBJ2-3; 7 bases line up with TRBD2. CDR3 length: 14 amino acids. Germline-derived CDR1 and CDR2 are SGDLS and YYNGEE. J gave up 4 bases and V 6 bases, and 8 bases lay outside the gene matches.

This sequence joins TRBV5-6 and TRBJ1-1, with D perhaps matching TRBD1 (5 bases). V was cut by 4 bases and J by 0 bases, with 16 bases left in between. The CDR3 spans 16 residues. From germline, CDR1 is SGHDT and CDR2 YYEEEE. CDR3 in amino acids: CASSLLGQPLNTEAFF. The DNA of the CDR3 is TGTGCCAGCAGCCTCCTCGGACAACCTTTGAACACTGAAGCTTTCTTT.

This clone was seen just once. The gene calls are TRBV30 and TRBJ2-3; weak D call: TRBD1 (6 bases). Looked up from germline, CDR1 is GTSNPN and CDR2 is SVGIG (reference sequence). V lost 0 bases and J lost 4, with 17 bases in between. This CDR3 comprises 16 residues. The CDR3 protein is CAWSVNLLGGADTQYF. The CDR3 DNA sequence: TGTGCCTGGAGTGTTAACTTACTTGGGGGCGCAGATACGCAGTATTTT.

The sample holds one count of this clone. The chain employs TRBV30 and TRBJ1-4, with D possibly TRBD1 on 6 matching bases. This CDR3 has 16 amino acids. Germline V CDR1 and CDR2: GTSNPN, SVGIG (reference sequence). The germline V and J ends were trimmed by 1 base and 0 bases, with 12 bases remaining between them. CDR3 region: CAWSATRTATNEKLFF. The CDR3 nucleotides are TGTGCCTGGAGTGCGACTCGGACAGCAACTAATGAAAAACTGTTTTTT.

The chain recombines TRBV7-9 with TRBJ1-2; D gene ambiguous. This CDR3 spans 14 amino acids. The V gene's germline CDR1 is SEHNR and CDR2 FQNEAQ (reference sequence). Trimming left V 0 bases short and J 6 bases short, with 11 bases between. For the CDR3, the DNA is TGTGCCAGCAGCTTAGCGGGCGAGAGAGATGGCTACACCTTC. It translates to CASSLAGERDGYTF.

This clone has a single count. The V gene is TRBV5-1, the J gene TRBJ1-2, with 8 bases aligning to TRBD1. Germline CDR1 SGHRS, CDR2 YFSETQ. CDR3 length: 13 amino acids. Losses at the gene ends were 4 bases for V and 8 bases for J; bases not matched to a gene: 7. The CDR3 sequence: CASSQGQGEGYTF. The CDR3 coding sequence is TGCGCCAGCAGCCAAGGACAGGGAGAGGGCTACACCTTC.

The gene calls are TRBV7-9 and TRBJ2-2, with a possible D match to TRBD2 (7 bases). The V end was cut by 1 base, the J end by 7 bases, with 16 bases between. The CDR3 contains 16 residues. The germline V gene encodes CDR1 SEHNR and CDR2 FQNEAQ (reference sequence). CDR3 sequence: CASSLDGGRDGGELFF. The CDR3 DNA follows: TGTGCCAGCAGCTTAGACGGGGGGCGCGACGGCGGGGAGCTGTTTTTT. The whole variable domain, filled in from reference TRBV7-9 and TRBJ2-2, reads DTGVSQNPRHKITKRGQNVTFRCDPISEHNRLYWYRQTLGQGPEFLTYFQNEAQLEKSRLLSDRFSAERPKGSFSTLEIQRTEQGDSAMYLCASSLDGGRDGGELFFGEGSRLTVL.

This clone was picked up a small number of times. The rearrangement uses TRBV9 and TRBJ1-2; tentatively, D is TRBD1 (6 bases). Germline V gene sequence: CDR1 SGDLS, CDR2 YYNGEE. CDR3 length: 15 residues. The ends were cut back, 1 base at V and 4 bases at J, with 14 bases in the middle. CDR3 DNA sequence: TGTGCCAGCAGCGTAATAGCGGGGGGCGGCTATGGCTACACCTTC. The encoded protein is CASSVIAGGGYGYTF.

The rearrangement joins TRBV30 to TRBJ2-7; D is unresolved. This CDR3 region has 14 residues. V lost 1 base to trimming and J lost 7 bases, with 17 bases between them. Germline CDR1 is GTSNPN and CDR2 is SVGIG (reference sequence). The chain's CDR3 is CAWSDPTRLWEQYF. In DNA, the CDR3 is TGTGCCTGGAGTGATCCGACACGGCTTTGGGAGCAGTACTTC.

The gene calls are TRBV5-1 and TRBJ1-2; 11 positions match TRBD1. The ends lost 7 bases at V and 2 bases at J; junction bases unmatched: 7. Germline V gene data show CDR1 as SGHRS and CDR2 as YFSETQ. The CDR3 consists of 15 residues. In DNA, the CDR3 is TGCGCCAGCGGTACCGGGACAGGGGGGAACTATGGCTACACCTTC. Amino acid sequence: CASGTGTGGNYGYTF.

The V gene is TRBV4-1, the J gene TRBJ2-5, with 11 positions matching TRBD2. After removal of 3 bases from V and 5 bases from J, the junction contained 8 bases not matched to a gene. Germline lookup yields CDR1 MGHRA and CDR2 YSYEKL. The CDR3 extends over 16 amino acids. CDR3: CASSQPTSGSRETQYF. The CDR3 DNA follows: TGCGCCAGCAGCCAGCCAACTAGCGGGAGTAGGGAGACCCAGTACTTC.

The chain links TRBV11-3 to TRBJ1-2, with no clear D. Trimming shortened V by 0 bases and J by 8 bases, and 13 bases separated the two germline ends. The CDR3 extends over 14 amino acids. Germline V gene data show CDR1 as SGHNT and CDR2 as YENEEA. The CDR3 here is CASSLDTPAGGYTF. The CDR3, as DNA: TGTGCCAGCAGCTTAGATACACCGGCGGGGGGCTACACCTTC.

CDR3 DNA: TGCGCCAGCAGCGGACAGGGCCCCTACGAGCAGTACTTC. Its translation: CASSGQGPYEQYF. The gene calls are TRBV4-1 and TRBJ2-7; 8 bases are shared with TRBD1. V lost 5 bases to trimming and J lost 2 bases; unmatched junction nucleotides: 2. This CDR3 contains 13 residues. Germline loops: CDR1 MGHRA, CDR2 YSYEKL.

The chain carries TRBV25-1 and TRBJ1-1, with D uncertain. The CDR3 runs to 15 residues. Germline V lookup: CDR1 MGHDK, CDR2 SYGVNS. Trimming left V 2 bases short and J 3 bases short, with 13 bases between. The CDR3 reads CASSERSGADTEAFF. The DNA for the CDR3 is TGTGCCAGCAGTGAAAGGTCCGGTGCGGACACTGAAGCTTTCTTT.

This clone occurred a few times. The rearrangement joins TRBV10-1 to TRBJ2-7, with 9 bases lining up with TRBD1. The CDR3 is 14 residues long. Germline V gene sequence: CDR1 WNHNN, CDR2 SYGVQD (reference sequence). With 3 bases clipped from V and 9 bases from J, the junction kept 9 bases outside the gene matches. Here the CDR3 DNA reads TGCGCCAGCAGTGATCGGACAGGGGCATCCACGCAGTACTTC. This sequence encodes CASSDRTGASTQYF.

V and J are TRBV2 and TRBJ1-4; D gene ambiguous. With 7 bases removed from V and 2 bases from J, the gap between germline ends came to 11 bases. Per the germline V gene, CDR1 is SNHLY and CDR2 is FYNNEI. The CDR3 runs to 14 residues. The CDR3 region is CASTKENTNEKLFF. CDR3 nucleotides: TGTGCCAGCACCAAGGAGAATACTAATGAAAAACTGTTTTTT.

CDR3 nucleotide sequence: TGTGCCAGTAGAGCCCTGGGGGGGCGCAGACAAGCTAACTATGGCTACACCTTC. Amino acids: CASRALGGRRQANYGYTF. The rearrangement joins TRBV19 to TRBJ1-2; possible D gene TRBD1, 6 bases. The germline V and J ends were trimmed by 6 bases and 0 bases, with 23 bases remaining between them. This CDR3 is built from 18 residues. CDR1 is LNHDA and CDR2 is SQIVND in the germline V gene (reference sequence).